Sequencing of this TCR beta chain was carried out in a study of blood T cells in healthy people across ages. The authors ran a second PCR of about 6 to 12 cycles using a sample-barcoded 5' primer and a J-beta primer mix. TCRdb reanalysed the 5' RACE reads using MiXCR and keeps one entry per CDR3 protein. The data hold hundreds of thousands of distinct CDR3 sequences, with roughly 26% observed a single time. The CDR3 extends over 13 amino acids. V trimming: 6 bases; J trimming: 4 bases; junction bases outside the gene matches: 3. Germline lookup yields CDR1 SGHAT and CDR2 FQNNGV. This clonotype was detected a few times.

The clonotype was recovered from a woman in her 70s in good health. Sequenced sample: blood. The chain employs TRBV11-2 and TRBJ2-5, with 9 bases identical to TRBD1. CDR3 amino acids: CASSKQGAETQYF. The CDR3 DNA reads as TGTGCCAGCAGTAAACAGGGGGCAGAGACCCAGTACTTC.